This TCR beta chain is from a study of T cell responses to AZD1222 COVID-19 vaccine. Overall study context: Pooled in the analysis were second doses at about 4 or about 12 weeks.

Regarding the study as a whole: Regions 160-218 and 743-854 dominated among vaccine-associated CD4 TCRs spanning spike. Donors were chiefly white British, with a greater number of females, and clonal diversity was perhaps underestimated.

Germline CDR1 MNHEY, CDR2 SMNVEV (reference sequence). This CDR3 comprises 14 residues. The V end lost 5 bases, the J end lost 1 base, and 8 bases lay between the germline ends. Only in-frame clones appear in the TCRdb table, and some are missing; sequencing was by immunoSEQ multiplex PCR. Among around 76,000 clones listed, roughly 84% were seen once. Details on this clone: The antigen is unknown.

Sequenced here: peripheral blood, sampled on day 0 of AZD1222 vaccination. The rearrangement uses TRBV27 and TRBJ2-2; perhaps TRBD2 as D (5 bases). The clonotype comes from an adult in good health. CDR3 sequence (DNA): TGTGCCAGCAGTCCCACTAGGAACACCGGGGAGCTGTTTTTT. It codes for CASSPTRNTGELFF.